One sample yielded the 10 T cell receptor beta chains listed below, sequenced in a study of OX40 agonist ivuxolimab in advanced cancers. Clones were read by immunoSEQ multiplex PCR, and TCRdb kept only the in-frame ones, dropping some. The sample consists of about 82,000 clones, about nine tenths of them appearing once. Specimen: CD4+ or CD8+ T cells sorted from blood, collected in a trial of the OX40 agonist ivuxolimab. These receptors were collected from an adult with an advanced solid tumor such as melanoma, head and neck, liver or kidney cancer.

The chain links TRBV5-1 to TRBJ2-2; D might be TRBD1 or TRBD2, each matching 5 bases. V dropped 3 bases and J dropped 3 bases, with 12 bases sitting between them. Germline V gene data show CDR1 as SGHRS and CDR2 as YFSETQ. This CDR3 is built from 15 residues. The CDR3 DNA sequence: TGCGCCAGCAGCTCGGGGACGGAGTACACCGGGGAGCTGTTTTTT. Its protein product is CASSSGTEYTGELFF.

This rearrangement joins TRBV21-1 to TRBJ2-5; the table's D call TRBD2 went unverified against the DNA. Gene TRBJ2-7 matches the end of the DNA better, so the J call may be wrong. TRBV21-1 is listed as a pseudogene. The CDR3 sequence is 12 residues long. The CDR3 region is CASSRGEYEQYF. CDR3 in DNA: TGTGCCAGCAGCCGGGGAGAGTACGAGCAGTACTTC.

The V call is TRBV2, the J call TRBJ2-7; TRBD2 aligns across 7 bases. This CDR3 region has 14 residues. CDR1 SNHLY and CDR2 FYNNEI come from the germline V gene. V trimming: 8 bases; J trimming: 2 bases; junction bases outside the gene matches: 9. In DNA, the CDR3 is TGTGCCAGCCAGGTGACTAGCCAGACCTACGAGCAGTACTTC. It is translated as CASQVTSQTYEQYF.

The chain joins TRBV11-2 to TRBJ2-3; no definite D call. The CDR3 spans 13 residues. CDR1 and CDR2 from the germline V gene are SGHAT and FQNNGV. Trimming left V 5 bases short and J 2 bases short, with 8 bases between. The CDR3 here is CASSTTFTDTQYF. As DNA, the CDR3 is TGTGCCAGCAGCACAACCTTCACAGATACGCAGTATTTT.

This chain joins TRBV5-1 and TRBJ1-2, with D unresolved. Trimming cost V 7 bases and J 6 bases, with 16 bases left between them. This CDR3 region has 13 residues. In germline, CDR1 is SGHRS, CDR2 YFSETQ. CDR3 sequence: CASSDPGIDGYTF. The DNA for the CDR3 is TGCGCCAGCTCCGATCCGGGTATAGATGGCTACACCTTC.

This clone showed up just once. The V gene is TRBV5-6, the J gene TRBJ1-4; 7 bases are a match to TRBD1. After removal of 5 bases from V and 0 bases from J, the junction contained 16 bases not matched to a gene. This CDR3 has 19 amino acids. Looked up from germline, CDR1 is SGHDT and CDR2 is YYEEEE. CDR3: CASRLPPGQRFSTNEKLFF. The DNA of the CDR3 is TGTGCCAGCAGATTACCCCCGGGACAGAGGTTTTCAACTAATGAAAAACTGTTTTTT.

This chain links TRBV4-1 with TRBJ1-5; D may be TRBD1 (6 bases). The CDR3 spans 15 residues. Germline assignment: CDR1 MGHRA and CDR2 YSYEKL. V lost 2 bases and J lost 5, with 13 bases in between. This CDR3 reads CASSQHQGSDQPQHF. The CDR3 nucleotides read TGCGCCAGCAGCCAACACCAGGGGTCGGATCAGCCCCAGCATTTT.

The chain is built from TRBV27 and TRBJ2-1; D remains unclear. Germline V lookup: CDR1 MNHEY, CDR2 SMNVEV (reference sequence). The CDR3 totals 13 residues. Trimming cost V 5 bases and J 4 bases, with 9 bases left between them. The CDR3 reads CASSPPPYNEQFF. The CDR3 DNA is TGTGCCAGCAGTCCCCCGCCTTACAATGAGCAGTTCTTC.

This clone appeared once. V gene TRBV7-9 combines with J gene TRBJ1-3; D gene unclear. Per germline, CDR1 SEHNR and CDR2 FQNEAQ (reference sequence). The CDR3 contains 18 residues. V was trimmed by 4 bases and J by 4 bases, leaving 23 bases between them. In DNA, the CDR3 is TGTGCCAGCAGCTCAGCAGGACTGAGTACCGTGGGGGGAAACACCATATATTTT. It specifies CASSSAGLSTVGGNTIYF.

The chain links TRBV7-6 to TRBJ2-5, with D unclear. The V gene's germline CDR1 is SGHVS and CDR2 FNYEAQ. The length of the CDR3 is 13 residues. Trimming stripped 5 bases from V and 0 bases from J, with 7 bases between. CDR3 in amino acids: CASSPPNQETQYF. The CDR3 DNA sequence: TGTGCCAGCAGCCCCCCGAACCAAGAGACCCAGTACTTC.